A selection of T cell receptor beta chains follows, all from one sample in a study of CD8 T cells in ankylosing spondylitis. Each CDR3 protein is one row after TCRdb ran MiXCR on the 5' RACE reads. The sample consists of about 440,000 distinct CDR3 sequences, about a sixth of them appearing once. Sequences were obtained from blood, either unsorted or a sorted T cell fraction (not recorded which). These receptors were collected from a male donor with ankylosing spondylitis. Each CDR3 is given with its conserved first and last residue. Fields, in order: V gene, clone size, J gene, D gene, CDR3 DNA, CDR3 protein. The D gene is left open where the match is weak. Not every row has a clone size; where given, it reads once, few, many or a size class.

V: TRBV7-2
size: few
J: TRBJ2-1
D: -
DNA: TGTGCCAGCAGCTTAGGGAGGGGGAGTAGTTCCTACAATGAGCAGTTCTTC
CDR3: CASSLGRGSSSYNEQFF

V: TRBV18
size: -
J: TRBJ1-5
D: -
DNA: TGTGCCAGCTCACCACGGGGGGCTGGTCAGCCCCAGCATTTT
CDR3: CASSPRGAGQPQHF

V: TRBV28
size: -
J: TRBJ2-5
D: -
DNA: TGTGCCAGCAGGGACAGCCGGGGAGAGACCCAGTACTTC
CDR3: CASRDSRGETQYF

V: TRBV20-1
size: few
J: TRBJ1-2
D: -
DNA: TGCAGTGCTTCTCCCCCGGGGCCCCCGCAAGGCTACACCTTC
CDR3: CSASPPGPPQGYTF

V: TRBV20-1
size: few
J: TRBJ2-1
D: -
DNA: TGCAGTGCTCCGGGACTCAGTAAACTGGAGCAGTTCTTC
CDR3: CSAPGLSKLEQFF

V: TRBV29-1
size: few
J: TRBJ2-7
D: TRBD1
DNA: TGCAGCGCGAGTGGAACAGGGGGCCGGGAGCAGTACTTC
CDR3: CSASGTGGREQYF

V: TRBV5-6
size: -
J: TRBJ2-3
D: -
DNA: TGTGCCAGCAGCTTGACGGCAGTCATTATCTCGGATACGCAGTATTTT
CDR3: CASSLTAVIISDTQYF

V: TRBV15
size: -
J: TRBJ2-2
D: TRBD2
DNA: TGTGCCACCAGCGGAGCGGGACGGGGCACCGGGGAGCTGTTTTTT
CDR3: CATSGAGRGTGELFF

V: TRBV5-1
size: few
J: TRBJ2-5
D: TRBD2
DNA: TGCGCCAGCAGACAGACTAGCGACCTATTGCAGACCCAGTACTTC
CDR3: CASRQTSDLLQTQYF

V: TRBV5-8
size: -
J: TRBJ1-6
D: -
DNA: TGTGCCAGCAGCTTGGTCTCGTCTAAGACACCCCTCCACTTT
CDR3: CASSLVSSKTPLHF

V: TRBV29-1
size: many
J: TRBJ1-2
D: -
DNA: TGCAGCGCCCTCGACAGAGGCGGTGGCTACACCTTC
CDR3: CSALDRGGGYTF

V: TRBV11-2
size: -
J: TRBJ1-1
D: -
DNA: TGTGCCAGCAGCTACGGGAAGATGAACACTGAAGCTTTCTTT
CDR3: CASSYGKMNTEAFF

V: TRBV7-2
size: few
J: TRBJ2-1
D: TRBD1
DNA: TGTGCCAGCAGCGGACGACAGGGTGCTGGGTATGAGCAGTTCTTC
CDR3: CASSGRQGAGYEQFF

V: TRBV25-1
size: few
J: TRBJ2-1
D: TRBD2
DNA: TGTGCCAGCAGCCCCAGTGGGGGGGGAGGGGAGCAGTTCTTC
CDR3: CASSPSGGGGEQFF

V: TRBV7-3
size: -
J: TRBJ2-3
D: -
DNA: TGTGCCAGCAGCTTAAGAGGGCGGAGCACAGATACGCAGTATTTT
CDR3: CASSLRGRSTDTQYF

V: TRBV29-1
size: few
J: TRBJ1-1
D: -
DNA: TGCAGCGTAGTCGACAGGAACACTGAAGCTTTCTTT
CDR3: CSVVDRNTEAFF

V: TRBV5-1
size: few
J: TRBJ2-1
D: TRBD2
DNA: TGCGCCAGCAGCTTGGTCGTGCGGGAGGAGCGGGAGCAGTTCTTC
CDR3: CASSLVVREEREQFF

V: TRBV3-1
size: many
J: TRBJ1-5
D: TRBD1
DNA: TGTGCCAGCAGCCAAGCCTGGACAGGGCATGCTCAGCCCCAGCATTTT
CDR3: CASSQAWTGHAQPQHF

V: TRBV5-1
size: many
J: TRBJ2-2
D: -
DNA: TGCGCCAGCAGCTCCCAATGGGGGGCTAGAAGGCCCGGGGAGCTGTTTTTT
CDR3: CASSSQWGARRPGELFF

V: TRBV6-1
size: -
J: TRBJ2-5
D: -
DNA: TGTGCCAGCAGTGAAGCGCTTACGGGGGACGGGACCCAGTACTTC
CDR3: CASSEALTGDGTQYF

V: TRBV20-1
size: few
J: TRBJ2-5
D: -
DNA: TGCAGTGCTAGAAACTACAGAAACCAAGAGACCCAGTACTTC
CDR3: CSARNYRNQETQYF

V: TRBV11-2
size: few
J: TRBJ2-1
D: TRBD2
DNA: TGTGCCAGCAGCTCCCCTACCCTAGTCGCGGGGGGGCCCTATGAGCAGTTCTTC
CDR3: CASSSPTLVAGGPYEQFF

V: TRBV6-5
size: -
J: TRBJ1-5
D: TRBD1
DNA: TGTGCCAGCAGTTCCACGGACAGGGGTGGCAATCAGCCCCAGCATTTT
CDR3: CASSSTDRGGNQPQHF

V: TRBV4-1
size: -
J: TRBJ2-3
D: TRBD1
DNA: TGCGCCAGCAGCCAAGCCTCCACCGGGACAGGGGATGGAGATACGCAGTATTTT
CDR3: CASSQASTGTGDGDTQYF

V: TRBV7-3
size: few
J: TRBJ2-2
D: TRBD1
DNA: TGTGCCAGCAGCCCCCGGGGGAGGACAGGGGGTAGCACCGGGGAGCTGTTTTTT
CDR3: CASSPRGRTGGSTGELFF

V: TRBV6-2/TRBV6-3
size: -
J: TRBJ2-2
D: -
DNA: TGTGCCAGCAGTTATGGAGGGTCTAACACCGGGGAGCTGTTTTTT
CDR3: CASSYGGSNTGELFF

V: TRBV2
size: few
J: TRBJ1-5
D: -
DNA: TGTGCCAGCAGCGTGAGGGGATCGGATCAGCCCCAGCATTTT
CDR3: CASSVRGSDQPQHF

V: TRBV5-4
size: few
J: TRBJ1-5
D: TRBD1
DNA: TGTGCCAGCAGTTACCGATTGGACAGGTCCGATCAGCCCCAGCATTTT
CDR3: CASSYRLDRSDQPQHF

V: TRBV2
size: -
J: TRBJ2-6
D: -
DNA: TGTGCCAGCAGTGTACAGCCCTCTGGGGCCAACGTCCTGACTTTC
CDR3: CASSVQPSGANVLTF

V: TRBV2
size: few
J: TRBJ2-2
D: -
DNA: TGTGCCAGCAGACCCGGGACTGCGAACACCGGGGAGCTGTTTTTT
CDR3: CASRPGTANTGELFF

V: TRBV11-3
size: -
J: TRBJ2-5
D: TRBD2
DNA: TGTGCCAGCAGCTCCCGTAGCGGGGAAGAGACCCAGTACTTC
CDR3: CASSSRSGEETQYF

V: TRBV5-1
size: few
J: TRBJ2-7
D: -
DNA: TGCGCCAGCAGCTTGACGGGTGGGAGGACCTACGAGCAGTACTTC
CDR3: CASSLTGGRTYEQYF

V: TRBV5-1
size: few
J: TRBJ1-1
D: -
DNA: TGCGCCAGCAAAAGTGGTTGGAACACTGAAGCTTTCTTT
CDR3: CASKSGWNTEAFF

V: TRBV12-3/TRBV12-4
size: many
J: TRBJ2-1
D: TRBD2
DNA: TGTGCCAGCAGTCGAGCGGGGTCCTACAATGAGCAGTTCTTC
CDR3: CASSRAGSYNEQFF

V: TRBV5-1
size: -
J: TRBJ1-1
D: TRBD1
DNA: TGCGCCAGCAGCCCGTGGACAGGGATGAACACTGAAGCTTTCTTT
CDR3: CASSPWTGMNTEAFF

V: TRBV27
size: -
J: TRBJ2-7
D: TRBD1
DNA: TGTGCCAGCAGTAAGGACAGGGGTCTTGGGGAGCAGTACTTC
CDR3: CASSKDRGLGEQYF

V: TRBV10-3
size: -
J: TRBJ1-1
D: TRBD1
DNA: TGTGCCATCGGGGGGACAGGGAGCACTGAAGCTTTCTTT
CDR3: CAIGGTGSTEAFF

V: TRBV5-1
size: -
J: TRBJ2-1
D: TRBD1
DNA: TGCGCCAGCAGCCTCGCCGGGACAGGGATTGTAAATGAGCAGTTCTTC
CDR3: CASSLAGTGIVNEQFF

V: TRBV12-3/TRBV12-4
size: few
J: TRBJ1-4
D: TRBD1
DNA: TGTGCCAGCAGTAAAAGACAGGGACATAATGAAAAACTGTTTTTT
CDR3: CASSKRQGHNEKLFF

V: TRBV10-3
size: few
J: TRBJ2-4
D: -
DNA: TGTGCCATCAGTGATGGGTTCCCGGCCAAAAACATTCAGTACTTC
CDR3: CAISDGFPAKNIQYF

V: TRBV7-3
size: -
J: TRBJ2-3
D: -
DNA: TGTGCCAGCAGCTTAGGGACACCGGCCGATTTCGCGCAGTATTTT
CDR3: CASSLGTPADFAQYF

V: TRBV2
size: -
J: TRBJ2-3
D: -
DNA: TGTGCCAGCAGTGAGGGCAGGAGCACAGATACGCAGTATTTT
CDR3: CASSEGRSTDTQYF

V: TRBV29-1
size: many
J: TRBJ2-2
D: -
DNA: TGCAGCGCCTCCGCGACGTCGAACACCGGGGAGCTGTTTTTT
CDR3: CSASATSNTGELFF

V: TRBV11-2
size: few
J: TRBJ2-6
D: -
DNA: TGTGCCAGCAGCCAGACACACCCCCGGTCTGGGGCCAACGTCCTGACTTTC
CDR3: CASSQTHPRSGANVLTF

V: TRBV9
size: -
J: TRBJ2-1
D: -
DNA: TGTGCCAGCAGCGTAGTAGGGGGATATGGCGAGCAGTTCTTC
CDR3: CASSVVGGYGEQFF

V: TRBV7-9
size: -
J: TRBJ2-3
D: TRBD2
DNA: TGTGCCAGCAGCTTCCCCGGGACTAGTGAGCAGTATTTT
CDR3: CASSFPGTSEQYF